Each of the 30 T cell receptor beta chains below was sequenced from the same sample in a study of blood T cell repertoires in COVID-19. Measured with immunoSEQ multiplex PCR; TCRdb has only the in-frame clones, and not every one. The sample holds under 150,000 clones, over 70% seen once. The sample comprised peripheral blood. The receptors originated from a man in his forties or fifties with acute or convalescent COVID-19.

In nucleotides, the CDR3 is TGTGCCAGCATCGGGTTCGCCACTGAAGCTTTCTTT. This sequence encodes CASIGFATEAFF. The chain uses TRBV27 and TRBJ1-1; D unclear. This CDR3 has 12 residues. Trimming stripped 7 bases from V and 4 bases from J, with 10 bases between. From germline, CDR1 is MNHEY and CDR2 SMNVEV (reference sequence).

The genes are TRBV27 and TRBJ2-7, with 11 bases fitting TRBD1. Germline-derived CDR1 and CDR2 are MNHEY and SMNVEV (reference sequence). Trimming at V came to 3 bases and at J to 3 bases, leaving 1 base not matched to a gene. This CDR3 has 14 residues. In DNA form, the CDR3 reads TGTGCCAGCAGTTTGGGACAGGGGGGCTACGAGCAGTACTTC. Translation gives CASSLGQGGYEQYF.

This chain links TRBV28 with TRBJ1-2; D possibly corresponds to TRBD1 (6 bases). Germline loops: CDR1 MDHEN, CDR2 SYDVKM. There are 14 residues in the CDR3. V lost 2 bases and J lost 8, with 15 bases in between. CDR3 DNA sequence: TGTGCCAGCAGTTTAGGGCACAGGGCTGGGGGCTACACCTTC. Its protein product is CASSLGHRAGGYTF.

The rearrangement joins TRBV5-5 to TRBJ1-5, with no clear D. CDR3 length: 14 amino acids. The V gene lost 0 bases and the J gene lost 4 bases, with 8 bases spanning the gap. Per germline, CDR1 SGHKS and CDR2 YYEKEE (reference sequence). The CDR3 region is CASSLETTNQPQHF. The DNA for the CDR3 is TGTGCCAGCAGCTTGGAAACCACTAATCAGCCCCAGCATTTT.

The chain uses TRBV6-1 and TRBJ2-2; D perhaps matches TRBD2 (5 bases). The CDR3 is 13 amino acids. Germline CDR1 MNHNS, CDR2 SASEGT. V gave up 3 bases and J gave up 4 bases, with 6 bases separating them. The CDR3 region is CASSDGLTGELFF. The DNA of the CDR3 is TGTGCCAGCAGTGACGGACTCACCGGGGAGCTGTTTTTT.

The CDR3: CASSDRDRGTSGLLYEQYF. CDR3 in DNA: TGTGCCAGCAGTGATAGGGACAGGGGGACTAGCGGGTTACTCTACGAGCAGTACTTC. The chain carries TRBV6-1 and TRBJ2-7; a possible D gene is TRBD2 (12 bases). The CDR3 runs to 19 residues. Germline CDR1 MNHNS, CDR2 SASEGT. V was pared by 3 bases and J by 3 bases, with 27 bases between.

CDR3 amino acids: CASSLGQGLSDTQYF. CDR3 in DNA: TGTGCCAGCAGCTTAGGACAGGGGTTGTCAGATACGCAGTATTTT. The chain has TRBV7-3 and TRBJ2-3, with 9 bases matching TRBD1. The V gene end was trimmed by 2 bases and the J gene end by 4 bases; junction bases not matched to a gene: 4. The V gene's germline CDR1 is SGHTA and CDR2 FQGTGA. The CDR3 extends over 15 amino acids.

The V and J genes are TRBV9 and TRBJ2-1; 11 positions agree with TRBD2. V gave up 3 bases and J gave up 10 bases; unmatched junction bases: 9. Germline values: CDR1 SGDLS, CDR2 YYNGEE. The CDR3 extends over 15 amino acids. CDR3 protein: CASSGTSGGLGEQFF. DNA of the CDR3: TGTGCCAGCAGCGGAACTAGCGGGGGATTGGGGGAGCAGTTCTTC.

As concerns this clone: Distinct nucleotide sequences in the sample also encode this CDR3. The V gene is TRBV19, the J gene TRBJ1-5; D not resolved. CDR1 is LNHDA, CDR2 SQIVND, per germline (reference sequence). V lost 6 bases to trimming and J lost 2 bases, with 11 bases between them. The CDR3 runs 14 residues. Written as DNA, the CDR3 is TGTGCCAGTAGGGCCGGGAGTGGCAATCAGCCCCAGCATTTT. This encodes CASRAGSGNQPQHF.

The rearrangement links TRBV19 to TRBJ1-6, with TRBD1 as a possible D gene (5 bases). The V end lost 1 base, the J end lost 5 bases, and 9 bases lay between the germline ends. Germline assignment: CDR1 LNHDA and CDR2 SQIVND (reference sequence). This CDR3 has 15 residues. The CDR3 sequence: CASSIAREHNSPLHF. The CDR3, as DNA: TGTGCCAGTAGTATAGCCAGGGAACATAATTCACCCCTCCACTTT.

The gene calls are TRBV2 and TRBJ1-2, with 8 bases that match TRBD1. V shed 5 bases, J shed 5 bases, and the junction held 7 bases outside the gene matches. The CDR3 is 14 residues long. CDR1 is SNHLY and CDR2 is FYNNEI in the germline V gene. CDR3 loop: CASSKDRARYGYTF. CDR3 nucleotides: TGTGCCAGCAGTAAGGACAGGGCAAGGTATGGCTACACCTTC.

This clone was seen a handful of times. The rearrangement links TRBV3-1 (or the pseudogene TRBV3-2) to TRBJ1-2; perhaps TRBD1 as D (5 bases). Germline loops: CDR1 LGHDT, CDR2 YNNKEL (reference sequence). This CDR3 has 13 residues. The V end lost 4 bases, the J end lost 5 bases, and 11 bases lay between the germline ends. CDR3 DNA sequence: TGTGCCAGCAGCCGCAGGGTGGGGTATGGCTACACCTTC. Its translation is CASSRRVGYGYTF.

The J gene is TRBJ2-6, the V gene TRBV4-1; 7 bases align to TRBD1. Germline loops: CDR1 MGHRA, CDR2 YSYEKL. This CDR3 region has 18 residues. With V trimmed by 1 base and J by 4 bases, 10 bases remained unmatched. For the CDR3, the DNA is TGCGCCAGCAGCCAAGGCAGGCTAGGACAGGCAGGGGCCAACGTCCTGACTTTC. Amino acid sequence: CASSQGRLGQAGANVLTF.

The gene calls are TRBV5-1 and TRBJ1-4; 12 bases line up with TRBD1. Germline loops: CDR1 SGHRS, CDR2 YFSETQ. J was trimmed by 8 bases and V by 7 bases; bases with no gene match: 9. The CDR3 has 15 amino acids. The CDR3 here is CASRLGTGGEEKLFF. The CDR3 bases are TGCGCCAGCCGACTTGGGACAGGGGGCGAAGAAAAACTGTTTTTT.

This chain uses TRBV18 with TRBJ1-6, with D possibly being TRBD1 (6 bases). The CDR3 spans 14 residues. Trimming cost V 3 bases and J 7 bases, with 10 bases left between them. From germline, CDR1 is KGHSH and CDR2 LQKENI. This chain's CDR3 is CASSPGGANSPLHF. DNA of the CDR3: TGTGCCAGCTCACCGGGGGGGGCAAATTCACCCCTCCACTTT.

The sample holds one count of this clone. The genes are TRBV2 and TRBJ2-5; tentative D call: TRBD2 (6 bases). The length of the CDR3 is 16 residues. The germline V gene has CDR1 SNHLY and CDR2 FYNNEI. The V end was cut by 0 bases, the J end by 5 bases, with 16 bases between. The DNA of the CDR3 is TGTGCCAGCAGTGAAGCAGGGCGACTAGGCGGGGAGACCCAGTACTTC. As protein: CASSEAGRLGGETQYF.

J is TRBJ1-2 and V is TRBV10-3; 9 positions agree with TRBD1. The CDR3 has 16 residues. The junction had 10 bases not matched to a gene; V was cut back by 5 bases and J by 3 bases. Germline loops: CDR1 ENHRY, CDR2 SYGVKD. This CDR3 reads CAISRSEGQGDYGYTF. The CDR3 coding sequence is TGTGCCATCAGTCGCTCGGAGGGACAGGGAGACTATGGCTACACCTTC.

The chain has TRBV6-6 and TRBJ1-5; no definite D call. Trimming stripped 8 bases from V and 0 bases from J, with 8 bases between. This CDR3 comprises 13 residues. Germline V gives CDR1 MNHNY, CDR2 SVGAGI (reference sequence). The CDR3 spells CASEGNSNQPQHF. The CDR3 DNA sequence: TGTGCCAGCGAGGGTAATAGCAATCAGCCCCAGCATTTT.

In its sample, this clone was seen a few times. The V call is TRBV7-9, the J call TRBJ2-7; 9 bases are a match to TRBD2. Per the germline V gene, CDR1 is SEHNR and CDR2 is FQNEAQ (reference sequence). V shed 8 bases, J shed 3 bases, and the junction held 11 bases outside the gene matches. This CDR3 contains 15 residues. DNA for the CDR3: TGTGCCAGCGAGAATAGTCTAGCGGGGATCTACGAGCAGTACTTC. Its protein product is CASENSLAGIYEQYF.

The rearrangement joins TRBV5-1 to TRBJ2-5, with TRBD2 as a possible D gene (5 bases). The CDR3 totals 11 residues. In germline, CDR1 is SGHRS, CDR2 YFSETQ. V was trimmed by 1 base and J by 9 bases, leaving 7 bases between them. The CDR3 loop reads CASSLSGAQYF. CDR3 sequence (DNA): TGCGCCAGCAGCTTGAGCGGCGCCCAGTACTTC.

The chain has TRBV6-5 and TRBJ2-2, with D uncertain. CDR1 and CDR2 (germline): MNHEY, SVGAGI. This CDR3 has 14 amino acids. The V end was cut by 0 bases, the J end by 4 bases, with 6 bases between. The DNA for the CDR3 is TGTGCCAGCAGTTACTCTTTCGTCACCGGGGAGCTGTTTTTT. It translates to CASSYSFVTGELFF.

V usage is TRBV9 and J usage is TRBJ1-2; TRBD1 aligns across 11 bases. From germline, CDR1 is SGDLS and CDR2 YYNGEE. V trimming: 3 bases; J trimming: 4 bases; junction bases outside the gene matches: 5. CDR3 length equals 15 residues. CDR3 sequence: CASSAAGTGGYGYTF. The CDR3, as DNA: TGTGCCAGCAGCGCAGCCGGGACAGGGGGCTATGGCTACACCTTC.

The rearrangement uses TRBV30 and TRBJ1-2; TRBD1 matches at 8 bases. The germline V gene encodes CDR1 GTSNPN and CDR2 SVGIG (reference sequence). J gave up 10 bases and V 2 bases, and 6 bases lay outside the gene matches. The CDR3 totals 12 residues. For the CDR3, the DNA is TGTGCCTGGAGTCCCGACAGGGGCTTCTACACCTTC. This codes for CAWSPDRGFYTF.

This clone has a handful of counts. DNA for the CDR3: TGTGCCAGCAGCTTAGCGGGCAGACACACCTATGGCTACACCTTC. This codes for CASSLAGRHTYGYTF. The chain carries TRBV7-9 and TRBJ1-2; D ambiguous. Germline lookup yields CDR1 SEHNR and CDR2 FQNEAQ (reference sequence). V was shortened by 0 bases and J by 4 bases, with 12 bases between the two germline ends. The CDR3 has 15 residues.

This clone occurred once. V gene TRBV3-1 (or the pseudogene TRBV3-2) combines with J gene TRBJ1-1; the match to TRBD1 covers 9 bases. CDR1 is LGHDT and CDR2 is YNNKEL in the germline V gene (reference sequence). The CDR3 is 14 amino acids. Trimming cost V 5 bases and J 6 bases; bases outside gene matches: 7. The CDR3 loop reads CASSLVGQGAEAFF. The CDR3 nucleotides are TGTGCCAGCAGCTTGGTGGGACAGGGCGCTGAAGCTTTCTTT.

The rearrangement joins TRBV19 to TRBJ1-2; 8 positions match TRBD1. CDR1 LNHDA and CDR2 SQIVND come from the germline V gene (reference sequence). V shed 10 bases and J 8 bases; nucleotides not matched to a gene: 12. The CDR3 loop spans 13 amino acids. As DNA, the CDR3 is TGTGCCACAAAAACTCAGGGGGCGCTCGGCTACACCTTC. It encodes CATKTQGALGYTF.

The chain combines TRBV6-5 with TRBJ1-5, with 8 bases fitting TRBD1. J gave up 5 bases and V 6 bases, and 9 bases lay outside the gene matches. The CDR3 spans 15 residues. Germline CDR1 is MNHEY and CDR2 is SVGAGI. CDR3 loop: CASRADRGPHQPQHF. The CDR3, as DNA: TGTGCCAGCAGGGCCGACAGGGGTCCGCATCAGCCCCAGCATTTT.

V usage is TRBV3-1 (or the pseudogene TRBV3-2) and J usage is TRBJ1-5; tentatively, D is TRBD1 (6 bases). There are 15 residues in the CDR3. CDR1 is LGHDT, CDR2 YNNKEL, per germline (reference sequence). Deletions cut 4 bases from V and 0 bases from J, with 10 bases between. CDR3 residues: CASSPGHLSNQPQHF. CDR3 sequence (DNA): TGTGCCAGCAGCCCGGGACATCTTAGCAATCAGCCCCAGCATTTT.

The genes are TRBV30 and TRBJ2-1; no definite D call. The germline V gene has CDR1 GTSNPN and CDR2 SVGIG (reference sequence). The CDR3 extends over 14 amino acids. Trimming took 2 bases from V and 6 from J, leaving 14 bases between them. CDR3 bases: TGTGCCTGGAGTCCCGGGTTGGTCGGCAATGAGCAGTTCTTC. Encoded protein: CAWSPGLVGNEQFF. The variable domain in full, with the rest retrieved from reference TRBV30 and TRBJ2-1, is SQTIHQWPATLVQPVGSPLSLECTVEGTSNPNLYWYRQAAGRGLQLLFYSVGIGQISSEVPQNLSASRPQDRQFILSSKKLLLSDSGFYLCAWSPGLVGNEQFFGPGTRLTVL.

This clone was seen a few times. The rearrangement uses TRBV19 and TRBJ1-2; 9 nucleotides agree with TRBD1. This CDR3 contains 14 residues. The trim removed 5 bases at V and 8 bases at J, leaving 9 bases unmatched. CDR1 and CDR2 (germline): LNHDA, SQIVND (reference sequence). The DNA for the CDR3 is TGTGCCAGTAGTTCCCTGGACAGGGGCCGGGGCTACACCTTC. It is translated as CASSSLDRGRGYTF.